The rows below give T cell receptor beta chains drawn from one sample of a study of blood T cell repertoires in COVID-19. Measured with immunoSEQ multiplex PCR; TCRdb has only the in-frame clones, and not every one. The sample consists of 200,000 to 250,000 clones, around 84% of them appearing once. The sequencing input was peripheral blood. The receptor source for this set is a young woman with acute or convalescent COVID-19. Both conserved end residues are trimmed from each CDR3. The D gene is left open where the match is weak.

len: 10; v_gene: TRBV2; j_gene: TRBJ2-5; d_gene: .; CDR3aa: AHGGTEETQY
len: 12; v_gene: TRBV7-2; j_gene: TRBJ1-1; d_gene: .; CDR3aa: ASRPGMGNTEAF
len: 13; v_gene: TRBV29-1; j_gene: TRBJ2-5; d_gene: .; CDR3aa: SVGLPQGYQETQY
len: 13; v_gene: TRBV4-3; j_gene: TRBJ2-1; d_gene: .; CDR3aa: ASSQYEGVGNEQF
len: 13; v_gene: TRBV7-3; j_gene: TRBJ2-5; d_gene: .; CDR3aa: ASSLTGALQETQY
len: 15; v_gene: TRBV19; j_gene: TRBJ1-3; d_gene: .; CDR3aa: ASSRQDRAISGNTIY
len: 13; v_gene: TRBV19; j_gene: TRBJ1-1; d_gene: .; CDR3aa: ASTPGQRMNTEAF
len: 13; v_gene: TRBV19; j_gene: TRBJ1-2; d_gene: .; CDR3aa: ASSILEISMRGYT
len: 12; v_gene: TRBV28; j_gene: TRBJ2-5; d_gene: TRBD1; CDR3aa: ASRDPTGSETQY
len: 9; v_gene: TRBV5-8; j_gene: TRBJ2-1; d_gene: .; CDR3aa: ASSSLNEQF
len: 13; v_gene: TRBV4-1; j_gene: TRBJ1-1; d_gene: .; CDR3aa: ASSPWEGLNTEAF
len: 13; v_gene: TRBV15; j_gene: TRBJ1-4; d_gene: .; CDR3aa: ATSLHGGFNEKLF
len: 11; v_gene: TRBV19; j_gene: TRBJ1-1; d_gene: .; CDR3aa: ASSRGGNTEAF
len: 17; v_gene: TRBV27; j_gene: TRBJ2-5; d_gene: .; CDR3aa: ASSLYWSQGRSRQETQY
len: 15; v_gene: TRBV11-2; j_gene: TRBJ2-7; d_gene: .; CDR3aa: ASSPPYAGPSSYEQY
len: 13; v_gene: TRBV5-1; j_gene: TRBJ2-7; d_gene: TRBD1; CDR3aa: ASSSRQGPTYEQY
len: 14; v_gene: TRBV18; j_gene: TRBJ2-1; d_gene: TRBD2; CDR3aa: ASSPGLAGGYNEQF
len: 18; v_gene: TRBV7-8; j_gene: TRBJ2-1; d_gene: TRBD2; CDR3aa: ASSGQWGLAGDRSYNEQF
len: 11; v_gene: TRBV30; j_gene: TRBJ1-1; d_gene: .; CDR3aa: AWNEQKNTEAF
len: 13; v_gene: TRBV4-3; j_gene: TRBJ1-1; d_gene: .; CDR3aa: ASSQGAGVGTEAF
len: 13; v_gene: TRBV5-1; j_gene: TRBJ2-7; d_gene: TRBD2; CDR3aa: ASSLASGRSYEQY
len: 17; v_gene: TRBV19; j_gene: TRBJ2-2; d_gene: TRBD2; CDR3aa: ASSISWTSRRGSTGELF
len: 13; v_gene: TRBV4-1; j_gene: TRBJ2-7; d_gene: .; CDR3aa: ASSQAWGHAYEQY
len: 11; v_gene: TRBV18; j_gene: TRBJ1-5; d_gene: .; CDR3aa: ASSPRGSQPQH
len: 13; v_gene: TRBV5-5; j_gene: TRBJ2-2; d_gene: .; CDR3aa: ASSTIDSDTGELF
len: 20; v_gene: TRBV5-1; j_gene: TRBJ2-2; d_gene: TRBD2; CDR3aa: ASSSRTKSRLAGWANTGELF
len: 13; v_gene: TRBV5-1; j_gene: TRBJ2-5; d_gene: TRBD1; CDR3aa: ASAQKPGQGETQY